The T cell receptor (beta chain) described here comes from a study of T-cell reconstitution after alpha-beta-depleted transplantation in children. Study outcomes and limitations: One year after transplant, T-cell counts and diversity came mostly from newly produced T cells. Where some patients showed high TCRbeta diversity at day 60, it came from recipient T cells and thymic progenitors that had survived. Reported findings indicate that, about two months after transplant, alpha-beta T cells came from several hundred expanded clones, which were derived from non-depleted graft cells.

As for this clonotype: Its antigen is undetermined.

Deletions cut 4 bases from V and 2 bases from J, with 13 bases between. The CDR3 has 15 amino acids. From germline, CDR1 is SGHAT and CDR2 FQNNGV. The authors prepared the TCRbeta library with unique molecular identifiers. TCRdb reprocessed the PCR reads with MiXCR, giving one entry per CDR3 protein. Counted here are around 700,000 distinct CDR3 sequences, around 13% occurring once; the ten biggest clones make up around 0.76%. The chain combines TRBV11-2 with TRBJ2-3; the D gene is possibly TRBD2 (7 bases). The source material was PBMCs, sampled before TCRalphabeta/CD19-depleted stem cell transplant. The TCR sequence derives from a girl aged 2-10 years with congenital amegakaryocytic thrombocytopenia, due to receive a stem cell transplant. CDR3 sequence reads: CASSSGGLITDTQYF. CDR3 DNA sequence: TGTGCCAGCAGCTCCGGGGGGCTGATCACAGATACGCAGTATTTT.